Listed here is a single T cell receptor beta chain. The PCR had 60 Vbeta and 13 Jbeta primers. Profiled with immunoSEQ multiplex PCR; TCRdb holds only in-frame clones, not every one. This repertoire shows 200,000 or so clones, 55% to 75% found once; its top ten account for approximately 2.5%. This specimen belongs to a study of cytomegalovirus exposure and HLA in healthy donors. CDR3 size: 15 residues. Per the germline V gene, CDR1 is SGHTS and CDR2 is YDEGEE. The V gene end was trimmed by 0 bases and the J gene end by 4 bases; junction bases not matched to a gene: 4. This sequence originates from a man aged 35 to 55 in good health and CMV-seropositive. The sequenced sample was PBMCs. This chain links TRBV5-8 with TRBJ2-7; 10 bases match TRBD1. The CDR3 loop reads CASSLGDRGRYEQYF. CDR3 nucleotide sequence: TGTGCCAGCAGCTTGGGGGACAGGGGTCGTTACGAGCAGTACTTC.